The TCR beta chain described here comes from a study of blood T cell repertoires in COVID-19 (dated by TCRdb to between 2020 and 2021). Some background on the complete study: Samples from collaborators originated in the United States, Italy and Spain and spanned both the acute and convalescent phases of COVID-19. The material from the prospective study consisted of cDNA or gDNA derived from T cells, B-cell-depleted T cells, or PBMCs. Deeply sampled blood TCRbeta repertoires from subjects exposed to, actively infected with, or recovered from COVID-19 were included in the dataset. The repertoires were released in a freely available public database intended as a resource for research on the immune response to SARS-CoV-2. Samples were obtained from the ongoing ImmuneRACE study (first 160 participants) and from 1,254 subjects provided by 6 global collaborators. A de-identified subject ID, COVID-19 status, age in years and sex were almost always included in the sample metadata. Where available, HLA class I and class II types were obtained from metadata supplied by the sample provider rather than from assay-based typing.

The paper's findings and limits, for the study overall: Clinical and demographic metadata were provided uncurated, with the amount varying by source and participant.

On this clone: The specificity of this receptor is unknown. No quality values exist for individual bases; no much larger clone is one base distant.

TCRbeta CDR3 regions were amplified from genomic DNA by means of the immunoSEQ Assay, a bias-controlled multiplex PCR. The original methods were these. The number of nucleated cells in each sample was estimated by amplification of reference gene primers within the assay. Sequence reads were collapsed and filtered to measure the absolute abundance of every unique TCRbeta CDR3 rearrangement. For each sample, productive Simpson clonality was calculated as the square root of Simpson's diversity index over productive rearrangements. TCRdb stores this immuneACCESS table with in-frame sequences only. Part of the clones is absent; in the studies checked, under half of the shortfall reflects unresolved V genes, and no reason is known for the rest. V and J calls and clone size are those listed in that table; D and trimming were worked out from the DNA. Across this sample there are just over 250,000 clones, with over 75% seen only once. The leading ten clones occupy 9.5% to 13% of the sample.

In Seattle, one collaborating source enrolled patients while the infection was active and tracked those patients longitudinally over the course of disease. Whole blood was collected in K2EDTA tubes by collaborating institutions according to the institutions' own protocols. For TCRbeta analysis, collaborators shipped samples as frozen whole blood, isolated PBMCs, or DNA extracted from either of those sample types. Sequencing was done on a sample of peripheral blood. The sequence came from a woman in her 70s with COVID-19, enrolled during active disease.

CDR3 protein: CTSNPGTHLNDEQYF. In nucleotides, the sequence is TGCACCAGCAACCCCGGGACTCACCTCAACGACGAGCAGTACTTC. The rearrangement combines TRBV1 with TRBJ2-7; the table's D call TRBD2 went unverified against the DNA. TRBV1 is labeled a pseudogene. The CDR3 contains 15 residues, cysteine and phenylalanine counted. The DNA shown is the 45-base CDR3, in frame from base 1.